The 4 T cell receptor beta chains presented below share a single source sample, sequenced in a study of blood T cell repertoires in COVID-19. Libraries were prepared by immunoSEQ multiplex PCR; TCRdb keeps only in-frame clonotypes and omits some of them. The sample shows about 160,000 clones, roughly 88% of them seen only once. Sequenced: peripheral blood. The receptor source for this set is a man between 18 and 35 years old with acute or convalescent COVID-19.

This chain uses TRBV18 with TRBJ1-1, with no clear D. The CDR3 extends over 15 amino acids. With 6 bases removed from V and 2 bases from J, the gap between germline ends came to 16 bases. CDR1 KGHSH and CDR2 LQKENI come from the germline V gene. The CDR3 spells CASSPGARRNTEAFF. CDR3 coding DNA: TGTGCCAGCTCCCCCGGAGCACGTCGTAACACTGAAGCTTTCTTT.

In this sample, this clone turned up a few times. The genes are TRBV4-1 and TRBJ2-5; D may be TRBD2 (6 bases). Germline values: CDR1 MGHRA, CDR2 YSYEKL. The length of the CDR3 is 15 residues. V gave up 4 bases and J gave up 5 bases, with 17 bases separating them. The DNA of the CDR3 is TGCGCCAGCAGCCTCCGGGACTTTAGGCCGGAGACCCAGTACTTC. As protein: CASSLRDFRPETQYF.

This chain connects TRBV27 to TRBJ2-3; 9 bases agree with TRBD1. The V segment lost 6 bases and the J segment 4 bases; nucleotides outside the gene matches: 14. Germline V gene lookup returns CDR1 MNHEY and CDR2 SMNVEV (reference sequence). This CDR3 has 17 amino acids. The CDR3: CASRHATGGKGADTQYF. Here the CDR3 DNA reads TGTGCCAGCAGGCACGCGACAGGGGGTAAGGGGGCAGATACGCAGTATTTT.

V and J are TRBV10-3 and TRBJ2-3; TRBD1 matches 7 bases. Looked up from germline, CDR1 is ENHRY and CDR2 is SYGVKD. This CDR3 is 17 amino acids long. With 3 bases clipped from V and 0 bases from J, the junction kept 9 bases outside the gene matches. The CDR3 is CAISDAGTETSTDTQYF. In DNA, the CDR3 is TGTGCCATCAGTGACGCCGGGACAGAGACTAGCACAGATACGCAGTATTTT.